This T cell receptor beta chain derives from a study of blood T cells in healthy people across ages. This clonotype occurred once. The CDR3 is 12 amino acids. The V and J ends lost 0 bases and 9 bases respectively, with 9 bases between them. The germline V gene encodes CDR1 MNHNS and CDR2 SASEGT. Through a sample-barcoded 5' primer and a J-beta primer mix, a second PCR was run for about 6 to 11 cycles. TCRdb itself ran the 5' RACE reads through MiXCR, one entry per CDR3 protein. The sample lists around 400,000 distinct CDR3 sequences, about 55% seen once, with 45% to 55% in the top ten. This sequence was found in a man between 60 and 75 years old in good health. This sequence joins TRBV6-1 and TRBJ2-7; no clear D gene. The sequencing sample was made of blood. The CDR3 loop is CASSEADPWQYF. As DNA, the CDR3 is TGTGCCAGCAGTGAAGCGGACCCTTGGCAGTACTTC.